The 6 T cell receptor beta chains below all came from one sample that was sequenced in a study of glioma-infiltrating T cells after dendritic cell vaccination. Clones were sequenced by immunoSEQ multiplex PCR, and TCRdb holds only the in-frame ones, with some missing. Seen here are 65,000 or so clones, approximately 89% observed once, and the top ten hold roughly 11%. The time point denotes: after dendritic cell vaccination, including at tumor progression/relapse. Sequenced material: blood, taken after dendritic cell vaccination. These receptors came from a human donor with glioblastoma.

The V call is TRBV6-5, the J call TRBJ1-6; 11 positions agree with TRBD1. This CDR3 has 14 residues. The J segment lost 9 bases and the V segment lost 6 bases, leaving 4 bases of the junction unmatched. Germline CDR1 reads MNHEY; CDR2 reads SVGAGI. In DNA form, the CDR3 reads TGTGCCAGCAGGCCCGGGACAGGGGGTTCACCCCTCCACTTT. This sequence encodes CASRPGTGGSPLHF.

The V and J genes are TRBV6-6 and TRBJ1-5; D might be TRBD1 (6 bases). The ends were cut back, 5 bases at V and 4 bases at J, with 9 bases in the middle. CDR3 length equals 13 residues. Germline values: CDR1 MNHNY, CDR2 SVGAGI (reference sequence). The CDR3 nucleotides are TGTGCCAGCAGTGCTACAGGGAATCAGCCCCAGCATTTT. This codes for CASSATGNQPQHF.

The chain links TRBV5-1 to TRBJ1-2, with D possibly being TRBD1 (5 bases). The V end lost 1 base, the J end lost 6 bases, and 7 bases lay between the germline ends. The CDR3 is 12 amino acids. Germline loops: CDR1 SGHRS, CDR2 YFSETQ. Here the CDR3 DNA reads TGCGCCAGCAGCTTGCCGGGGGATGGCTACACCTTC. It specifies CASSLPGDGYTF.

CDR3 nucleotides: TGCGCCAGCAGCTTGCAGGGGACGGGTTTCGGCGAGCAGTACTTC. Encoded protein: CASSLQGTGFGEQYF. The chain employs TRBV5-1 and TRBJ2-7; TRBD1 is a possible D gene (6 bases). The germline CDR1 and CDR2 sequences are SGHRS and YFSETQ. The V and J ends lost 1 base and 6 bases respectively, with 17 bases between them. The CDR3 contains 15 residues.

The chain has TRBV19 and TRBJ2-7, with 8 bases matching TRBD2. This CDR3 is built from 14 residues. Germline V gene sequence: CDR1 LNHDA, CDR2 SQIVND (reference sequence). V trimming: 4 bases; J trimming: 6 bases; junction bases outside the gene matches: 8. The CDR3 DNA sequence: TGTGCCAGTAGTAGCGGGGGGTTTTTTTTCGAGCAGTACTTC. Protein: CASSSGGFFFEQYF.

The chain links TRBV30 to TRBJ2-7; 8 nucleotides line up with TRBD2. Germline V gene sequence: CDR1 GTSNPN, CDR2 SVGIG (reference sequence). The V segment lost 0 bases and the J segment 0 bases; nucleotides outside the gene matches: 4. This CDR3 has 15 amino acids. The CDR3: CAWSVTGTSSYEQYF. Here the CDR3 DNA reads TGTGCCTGGAGTGTGACCGGGACTAGCTCCTACGAGCAGTACTTC.